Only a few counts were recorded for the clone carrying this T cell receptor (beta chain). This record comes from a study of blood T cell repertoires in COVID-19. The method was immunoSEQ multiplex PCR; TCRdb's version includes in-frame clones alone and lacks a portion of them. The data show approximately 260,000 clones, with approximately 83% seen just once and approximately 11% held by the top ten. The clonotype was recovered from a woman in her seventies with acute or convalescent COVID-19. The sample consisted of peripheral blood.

CDR3 amino acids: CATSRARDGIDEQFF. The DNA of the CDR3 is TGTGCCACCAGCAGAGCCCGTGACGGGATCGATGAGCAGTTCTTC. The V call is TRBV15, the J call TRBJ2-1, with D perhaps matching TRBD2 (5 bases). The V end lost 1 base, the J end lost 8 bases, and 15 bases lay between the germline ends. The CDR3 is 15 residues long. CDR1 is LNHNV and CDR2 is YYDKDF in the germline V gene (reference sequence). Looking up the rest from reference TRBV15 and TRBJ2-1 gives the full variable domain: DAMVIQNPRYQVTQFGKPVTLSCSQTLNHNVMYWYQQKSSQAPKLLFHYYDKDFNNEADTPDNFQSRRPNTSFCFLDIRSPGLGDTAMYLCATSRARDGIDEQFFGPGTRLTVL.